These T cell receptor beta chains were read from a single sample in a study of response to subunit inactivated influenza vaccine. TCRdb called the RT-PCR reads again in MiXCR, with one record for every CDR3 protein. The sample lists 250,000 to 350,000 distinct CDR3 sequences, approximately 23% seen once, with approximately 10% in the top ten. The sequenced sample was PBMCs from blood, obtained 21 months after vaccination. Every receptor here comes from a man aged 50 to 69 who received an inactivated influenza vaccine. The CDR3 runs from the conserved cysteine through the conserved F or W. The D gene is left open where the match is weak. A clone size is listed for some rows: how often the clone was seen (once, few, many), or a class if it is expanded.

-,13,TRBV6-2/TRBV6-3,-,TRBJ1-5,TGTGCCAGTAGGGAGGCGGGAAAACAGCCCCAGCATTTT,CASREAGKQPQHF
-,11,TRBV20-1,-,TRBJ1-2,TGCAGTGCTAGTCCTGGCGGTGGCTACACCTTC,CSASPGGGYTF
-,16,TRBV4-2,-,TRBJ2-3,TGTGCCAGCAGCCAAGACGGGACGGCTAGCACAGATACGCAGTATTTT,CASSQDGTASTDTQYF
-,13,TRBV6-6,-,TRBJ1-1,TGTGCCAGCAGCCGCCTGACGAACACTGAAGCTTTCTTT,CASSRLTNTEAFF
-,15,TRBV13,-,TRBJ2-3,TGTGCCAGCAGACTATCGGGACTCGACACAGATACGCAGTATTTT,CASRLSGLDTDTQYF
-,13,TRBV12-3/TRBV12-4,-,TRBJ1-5,TGTGCCAGCAGTAAGAGGGGGAACCAGCCCCAGCATTTT,CASSKRGNQPQHF
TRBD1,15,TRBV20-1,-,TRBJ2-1,TGCAGTGCTCATTCCCCGGGACAGGGATACAATGAGCAGTTCTTC,CSAHSPGQGYNEQFF
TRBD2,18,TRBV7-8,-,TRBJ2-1,TGTGCCAGCAGCGGAATGGGTCTAGCGGGGGGAGATTACAATGAGCAGTTCTTC,CASSGMGLAGGDYNEQFF
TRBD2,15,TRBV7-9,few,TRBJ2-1,TGTGCCAGCAGCTTATCAGCGGGACCAAACAATGAGCAGTTCTTC,CASSLSAGPNNEQFF
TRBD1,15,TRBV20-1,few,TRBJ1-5,TGCAGTGCTTACAGGGGGCGCATTGTCAATCAGCCCCAGCATTTT,CSAYRGRIVNQPQHF
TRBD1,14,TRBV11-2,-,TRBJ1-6,TGTGCCAGCACTCTTGGGACAGTCAATTCACCCCTCCACTTT,CASTLGTVNSPLHF
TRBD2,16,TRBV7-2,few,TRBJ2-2,TGTGCCAGCACCCGCGGGGCTAGCGGGAGCACCGGGGAGCTGTTTTTT,CASTRGASGSTGELFF
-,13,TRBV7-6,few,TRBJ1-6,TGTGCCAGCAGGGAAGGGGGTGATTCACCCCTCCACTTT,CASREGGDSPLHF
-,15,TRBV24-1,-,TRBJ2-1,TGTGCCACCGGAGGTATAGGGACAATTCACAATGAGCAGTTCTTC,CATGGIGTIHNEQFF
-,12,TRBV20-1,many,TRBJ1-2,TGCAGTGCTAGGCCGGATCTCTATGGCTACACCTTC,CSARPDLYGYTF
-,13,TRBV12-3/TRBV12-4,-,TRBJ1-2,TGTGCCAGCAGCTTCTTGAGGGGATACGGCTACACCTTC,CASSFLRGYGYTF
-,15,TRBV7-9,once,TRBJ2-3,TGTGCCAGCAGCTTATCGGGCCTTTCCAAAGATACGCAGTATTTT,CASSLSGLSKDTQYF
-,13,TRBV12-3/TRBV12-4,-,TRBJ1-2,TGTGCCAGCAGGTCGATTGGACTTAATGGCTACACCTTC,CASRSIGLNGYTF
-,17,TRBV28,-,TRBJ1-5,TGTGCCAGCAGTCCCTGGGGGGGCCCATATAGCAATCAGCCCCAGCATTTT,CASSPWGGPYSNQPQHF
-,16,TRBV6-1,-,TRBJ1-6,TGTGCCAGCACCCAAGTAGGGGACATCTATAATTCACCCCTCCACTTT,CASTQVGDIYNSPLHF
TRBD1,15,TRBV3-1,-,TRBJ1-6,TGTGCCAGCAGCTACCGCGGACAGGATAATTCACCCCTCCACTTT,CASSYRGQDNSPLHF
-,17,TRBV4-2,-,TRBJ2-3,TGTGCCAGCACCCAAGTTCGAGGCTTCGGGGGCACAGATACGCAGTATTTT,CASTQVRGFGGTDTQYF
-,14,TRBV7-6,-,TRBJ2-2,TGTGCCAGCAGCCGTACAGGGTTCACCGGGGAGCTGTTTTTT,CASSRTGFTGELFF
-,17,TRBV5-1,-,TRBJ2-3,TGCGCCAGCAGCGTTTACAGTCTAACTGACCTCACAGATACGCAGTATTTT,CASSVYSLTDLTDTQYF
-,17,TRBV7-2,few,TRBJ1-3,TGTGCCAGCAGCTTATCGAGCAGCCCGGGGTCTGGAAACACCATATATTTT,CASSLSSSPGSGNTIYF
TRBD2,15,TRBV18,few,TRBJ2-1,TGTGCCAGCTCACCCTTTGCGGGGGGGCTTAATGAGCAGTTCTTC,CASSPFAGGLNEQFF
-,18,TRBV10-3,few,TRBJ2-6,TGTGCCATCAGTGACCCCTTTTTACAGGGATCTGGGGCCAACGTCCTGACTTTC,CAISDPFLQGSGANVLTF
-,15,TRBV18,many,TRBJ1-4,TGTGCCAGCTCACGTACAGGAGCAACTAATGAAAAACTGTTTTTT,CASSRTGATNEKLFF
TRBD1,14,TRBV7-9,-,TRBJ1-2,TGTGCCAGCAGCTTAGGGGGACAGATCAATGGCTACACCTTC,CASSLGGQINGYTF
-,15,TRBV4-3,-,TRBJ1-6,TGCGCCAGCAGCCAAGGCAGGGTAGTTAATTCACCCCTCCACTTT,CASSQGRVVNSPLHF
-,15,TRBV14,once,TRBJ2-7,TGTGCCAGCAGCCTACAACAGGGTATATCCTACGAGCAGTACTTC,CASSLQQGISYEQYF
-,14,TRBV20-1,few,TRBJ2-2,TGCAGTGCTAGTCCCCGACTGAACACCGGGGAGCTGTTTTTT,CSASPRLNTGELFF
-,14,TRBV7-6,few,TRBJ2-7,TGTGCCAGCAGCTTAGTTGACGGAACCTACGAGCAGTACTTC,CASSLVDGTYEQYF
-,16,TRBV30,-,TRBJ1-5,TGTGCCTGGAGTGTTGGAGGGTCCAGGGGCAATCAGCCCCAGCATTTT,CAWSVGGSRGNQPQHF
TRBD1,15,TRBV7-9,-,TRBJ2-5,TGTGCCAGCAGCTTAGGACAGGGGGCAAAAGAGACCCAGTACTTC,CASSLGQGAKETQYF
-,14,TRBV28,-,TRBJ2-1,TGTGCCAGCAACCGGGCCCAAGGATACAATGAGCAGTTCTTC,CASNRAQGYNEQFF
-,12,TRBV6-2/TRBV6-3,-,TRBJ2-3,TGTGCCAGCAGTTACTCTTGGGATACGCAGTATTTT,CASSYSWDTQYF
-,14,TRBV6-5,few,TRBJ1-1,TGTGCCAGCAGTTACTTCAGGTCAAACACTGAAGCTTTCTTT,CASSYFRSNTEAFF
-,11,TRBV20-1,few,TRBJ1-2,TGCAGTGCTAGCGCTAACTATGGCTACACCTTC,CSASANYGYTF
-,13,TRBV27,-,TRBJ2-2,TGTGCCAGCAGCCGAGAGGGGACCGGGGAGCTGTTTTTT,CASSREGTGELFF
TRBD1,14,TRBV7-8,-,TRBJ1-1,TGTGCCAGCAGCTTAGCGGGACAGGGCACTGAAGCTTTCTTT,CASSLAGQGTEAFF
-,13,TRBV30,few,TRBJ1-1,TGTGCCTGGAGTGTAGGGGGGTACACTGAAGCTTTCTTT,CAWSVGGYTEAFF
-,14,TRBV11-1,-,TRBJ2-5,TGTGCCAGCAGCTTAGCGATGGAAGTAGAGACCCAGTACTTC,CASSLAMEVETQYF